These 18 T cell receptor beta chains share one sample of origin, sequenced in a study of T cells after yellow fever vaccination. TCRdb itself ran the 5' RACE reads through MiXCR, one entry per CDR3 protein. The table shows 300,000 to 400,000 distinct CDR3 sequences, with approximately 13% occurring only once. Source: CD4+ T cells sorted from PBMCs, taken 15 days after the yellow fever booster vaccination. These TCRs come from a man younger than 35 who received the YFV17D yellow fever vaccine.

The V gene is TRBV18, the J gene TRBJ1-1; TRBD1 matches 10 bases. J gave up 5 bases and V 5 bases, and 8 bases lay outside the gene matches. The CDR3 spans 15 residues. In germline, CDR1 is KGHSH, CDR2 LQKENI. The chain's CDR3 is CASSKTGGGATEAFF. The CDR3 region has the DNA TGTGCCAGCTCAAAGACAGGGGGCGGAGCGACTGAAGCTTTCTTT.

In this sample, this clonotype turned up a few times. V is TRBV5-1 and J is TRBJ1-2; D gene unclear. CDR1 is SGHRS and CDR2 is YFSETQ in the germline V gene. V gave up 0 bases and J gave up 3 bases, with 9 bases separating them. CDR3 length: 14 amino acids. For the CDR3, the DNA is TGCGCCAGCAGCTTGGCCGGGGAGGACTATGGCTACACCTTC. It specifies CASSLAGEDYGYTF.

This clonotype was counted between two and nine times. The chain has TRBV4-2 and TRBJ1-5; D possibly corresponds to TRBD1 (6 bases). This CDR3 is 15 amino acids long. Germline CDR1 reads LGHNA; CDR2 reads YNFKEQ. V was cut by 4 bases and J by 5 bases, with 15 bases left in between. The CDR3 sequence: CASSRLPEGDQPQHF. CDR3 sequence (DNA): TGTGCCAGCAGCCGACTCCCCGAGGGGGATCAGCCCCAGCATTTT.

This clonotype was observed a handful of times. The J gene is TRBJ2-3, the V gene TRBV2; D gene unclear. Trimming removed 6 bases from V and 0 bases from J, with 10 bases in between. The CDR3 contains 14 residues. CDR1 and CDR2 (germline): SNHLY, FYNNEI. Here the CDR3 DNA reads TGTGCCAGCAGGATTCTCGGCAGCACAGATACGCAGTATTTT. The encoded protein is CASRILGSTDTQYF.

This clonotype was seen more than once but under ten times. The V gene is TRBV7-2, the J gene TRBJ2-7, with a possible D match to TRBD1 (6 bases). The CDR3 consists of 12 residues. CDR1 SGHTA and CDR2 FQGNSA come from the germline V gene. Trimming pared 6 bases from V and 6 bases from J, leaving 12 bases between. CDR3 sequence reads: CASSFGQSEQYF. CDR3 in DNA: TGTGCCAGCAGTTTTGGACAGAGCGAGCAGTACTTC. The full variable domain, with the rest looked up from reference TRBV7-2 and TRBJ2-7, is GAGVSQSPSNKVTEKGKDVELRCDPISGHTALYWYRQSLGQGLEFLIYFQGNSAPDKSGLPSDRFSAERTGGSVSTLTIQRTQQEDSAVYLCASSFGQSEQYFGPGTRLTVT.

The CDR3, as DNA: TGTGCCAGTAGTATAGATCCGCCTGACGGCTATGGCTACACCTTC. Protein product: CASSIDPPDGYGYTF. The chain links TRBV19 to TRBJ1-2; no clear D gene. Germline loops: CDR1 LNHDA, CDR2 SQIVND (reference sequence). V was clipped by 0 bases and J by 4 bases, with 12 bases between them. The CDR3 runs 15 residues.

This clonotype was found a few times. The CDR3 DNA follows: TGTGCCACCAGTGATCAAGAGCGGAGCTCCTACAATGAGCAGTTCTTC. It encodes CATSDQERSSYNEQFF. The chain combines TRBV24-1 with TRBJ2-1; D might be TRBD2 (5 bases). This CDR3 region has 16 residues. Trimming stripped 3 bases from V and 0 bases from J, with 11 bases between. Germline values: CDR1 KGHDR, CDR2 SFDVKD.

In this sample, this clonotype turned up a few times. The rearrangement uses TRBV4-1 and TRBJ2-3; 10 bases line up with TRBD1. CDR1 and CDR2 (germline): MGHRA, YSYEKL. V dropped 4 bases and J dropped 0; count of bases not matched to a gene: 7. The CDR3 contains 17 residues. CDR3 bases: TGCGCCAGCAGCCTTTCCGGGACAGGGGCGAGCACAGATACGCAGTATTTT. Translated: CASSLSGTGASTDTQYF.

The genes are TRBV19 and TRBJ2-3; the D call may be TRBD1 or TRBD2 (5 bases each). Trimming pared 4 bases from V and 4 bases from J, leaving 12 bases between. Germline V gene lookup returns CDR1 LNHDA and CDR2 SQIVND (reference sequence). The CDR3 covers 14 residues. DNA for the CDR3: TGTGCCAGTAGTACCCTAAGGGACGCAGATACGCAGTATTTT. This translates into CASSTLRDADTQYF.

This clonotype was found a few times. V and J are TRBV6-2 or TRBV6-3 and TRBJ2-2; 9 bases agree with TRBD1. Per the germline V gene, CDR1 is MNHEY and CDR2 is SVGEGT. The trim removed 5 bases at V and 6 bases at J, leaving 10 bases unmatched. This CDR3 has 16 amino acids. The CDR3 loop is CASSRRQGGGPGELFF. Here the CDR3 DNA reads TGTGCCAGCAGTAGAAGACAGGGGGGGGGACCCGGGGAGCTGTTTTTT.

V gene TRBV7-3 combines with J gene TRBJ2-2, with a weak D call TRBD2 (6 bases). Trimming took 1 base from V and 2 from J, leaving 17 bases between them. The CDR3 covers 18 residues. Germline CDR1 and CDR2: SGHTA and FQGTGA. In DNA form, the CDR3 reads TGTGCCAGCAGCTTAAGGGGTGGCTGGAGGGTCAACACCGGGGAGCTGTTTTTT. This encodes CASSLRGGWRVNTGELFF.

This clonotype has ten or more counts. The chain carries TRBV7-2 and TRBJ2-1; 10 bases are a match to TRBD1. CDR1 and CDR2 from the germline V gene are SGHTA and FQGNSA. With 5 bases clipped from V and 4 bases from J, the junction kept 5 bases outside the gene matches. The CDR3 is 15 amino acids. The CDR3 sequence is CASSQGQGKYNEQFF. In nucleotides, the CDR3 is TGTGCCAGCAGCCAGGGACAGGGGAAATACAATGAGCAGTTCTTC.

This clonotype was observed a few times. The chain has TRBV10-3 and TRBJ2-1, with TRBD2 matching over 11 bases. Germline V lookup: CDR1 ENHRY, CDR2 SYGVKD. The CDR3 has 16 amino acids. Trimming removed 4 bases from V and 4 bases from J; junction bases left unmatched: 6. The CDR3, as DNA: TGTGCCATCAGTGCCGGGACTAGCGGAGGTTACAATGAGCAGTTCTTC. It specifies CAISAGTSGGYNEQFF.

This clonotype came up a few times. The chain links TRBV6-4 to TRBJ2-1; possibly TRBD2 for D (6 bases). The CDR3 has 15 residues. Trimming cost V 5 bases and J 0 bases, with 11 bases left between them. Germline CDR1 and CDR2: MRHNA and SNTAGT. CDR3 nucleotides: TGTGCCAGCAGTTTAAGCGGGTACTCCTACAATGAGCAGTTCTTC. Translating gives CASSLSGYSYNEQFF.

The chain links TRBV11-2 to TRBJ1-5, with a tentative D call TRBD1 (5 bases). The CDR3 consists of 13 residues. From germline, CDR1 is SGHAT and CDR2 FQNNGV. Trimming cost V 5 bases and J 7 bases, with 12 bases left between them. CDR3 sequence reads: CASSLVPGQPQHF. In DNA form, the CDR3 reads TGTGCCAGCAGCCTCGTCCCAGGGCAGCCCCAGCATTTT.

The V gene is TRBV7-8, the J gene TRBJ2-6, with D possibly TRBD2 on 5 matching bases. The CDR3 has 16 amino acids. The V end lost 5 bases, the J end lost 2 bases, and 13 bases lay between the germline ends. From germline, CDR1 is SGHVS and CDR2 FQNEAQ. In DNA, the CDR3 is TGTGCCAGCAGCGAGGGAGCGCCGACTGGGGCCAACGTCCTGACTTTC. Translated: CASSEGAPTGANVLTF.

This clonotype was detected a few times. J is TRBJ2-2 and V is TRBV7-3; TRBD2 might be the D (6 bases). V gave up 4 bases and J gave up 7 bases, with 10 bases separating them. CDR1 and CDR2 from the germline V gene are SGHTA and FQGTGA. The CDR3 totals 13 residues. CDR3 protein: CASSSGLYGELFF. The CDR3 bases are TGTGCCAGCAGCTCGGGACTTTACGGGGAGCTGTTTTTT.

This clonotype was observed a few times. Here the CDR3 DNA reads TGTGCCAGCAGCCTAACGGGACAGGTTAATCAGCCCCAGCATTTT. This gives the protein CASSLTGQVNQPQHF. The rearrangement joins TRBV5-5 to TRBJ1-5; 8 nucleotides agree with TRBD1. V trimming: 4 bases; J trimming: 4 bases; junction bases outside the gene matches: 7. This CDR3 comprises 15 residues. Germline V lookup: CDR1 SGHKS, CDR2 YYEKEE (reference sequence).